The 20 T cell receptor beta chains in this list originate from one sample, sequenced in a study of blood T cell repertoires in COVID-19. Clones were sequenced by immunoSEQ multiplex PCR, and TCRdb holds only the in-frame ones, with some missing. The data hold 250,000 to 300,000 clones, with 70% to 90% observed a single time. The sequencing sample was made of peripheral blood. The receptors shown here come from a woman in her thirties or forties with acute or convalescent COVID-19.

The rearrangement joins TRBV19 to TRBJ1-4; the D gene is possibly TRBD1 (5 bases). V gave up 3 bases and J gave up 8 bases, with 22 bases separating them. CDR3 size: 17 residues. CDR1 and CDR2 from the germline V gene are LNHDA and SQIVND (reference sequence). CDR3 bases: TGTGCCAGTAGTATTTTGCGGCAGGGATACGAATCGGAAAAACTGTTTTTT. Protein: CASSILRQGYESEKLFF.

The CDR3 spells CASSVGDRGLSETQYF. The CDR3 nucleotides read TGTGCCAGCAGCGTAGGGGACAGGGGGCTTTCTGAGACCCAGTACTTC. The V call is TRBV9, the J call TRBJ2-5, with 12 bases identical to TRBD1. Germline-derived CDR1 and CDR2 are SGDLS and YYNGEE. Trimming at V came to 0 bases and at J to 5 bases, leaving 5 bases not matched to a gene. The CDR3 loop spans 16 amino acids.

Only a few counts were recorded for this clone. The chain has TRBV9 and TRBJ1-2; D is possibly TRBD1 (5 bases). Trimming removed 0 bases at V and 5 bases at J, with 14 bases between. Germline V gene data show CDR1 as SGDLS and CDR2 as YYNGEE. The CDR3 is made up of 15 amino acids. The CDR3 nucleotides are TGTGCCAGCAGCGTAGAGAGGCTTGGGACTTATGGCTACACCTTC. This codes for CASSVERLGTYGYTF.

About this clone: The identical CDR3 is also encoded by other nucleotide sequences in the sample. The V gene is TRBV7-2, the J gene TRBJ1-5; D unclear. Trimming shortened V by 1 base and J by 6 bases, and 10 bases separated the two germline ends. The germline CDR1 and CDR2 sequences are SGHTA and FQGNSA. CDR3 length equals 14 residues. CDR3 sequence reads: CASSLGGGSQPQHF. CDR3 DNA sequence: TGTGCCAGCAGCTTAGGGGGAGGAAGTCAGCCCCAGCATTTT.

V usage is TRBV5-4 and J usage is TRBJ2-6; D may be TRBD2 (5 bases). V lost 4 bases to trimming and J lost 1 base, with 18 bases between them. This CDR3 is built from 18 residues. Germline loops: CDR1 SGHNT, CDR2 YYREEE (reference sequence). CDR3 in amino acids: CASSPIEGSISGANVLTF. The CDR3 DNA reads as TGTGCCAGCAGCCCTATAGAGGGATCAATATCTGGGGCCAACGTCCTGACTTTC. Full variable domain (outside the CDR3, taken from reference TRBV5-4 and TRBJ2-6): ETGVTQSPTHLIKTRGQQVTLRCSSQSGHNTVSWYQQALGQGPQFIFQYYREEENGRGNFPPRFSGLQFPNYSSELNVNALELDDSALYLCASSPIEGSISGANVLTFGAGSRLTVL.

V is TRBV11-2 and J is TRBJ2-7, with D possibly TRBD1 on 6 matching bases. The germline CDR1 and CDR2 sequences are SGHAT and FQNNGV. Trimming took 1 base from V and 3 from J, leaving 13 bases between them. CDR3 length equals 15 residues. The CDR3 DNA reads as TGTGCCAGCAGCTTAGGCAGGGGACCACTCTACGAGCAGTACGTC. Translation gives CASSLGRGPLYEQYV.

The V gene is TRBV2, the J gene TRBJ2-3; a weak D match, TRBD1 (6 bases). The CDR3 sequence is 15 residues long. Looked up from germline, CDR1 is SNHLY and CDR2 is FYNNEI. V was shortened by 3 bases and J by 0 bases, with 10 bases between the two germline ends. Here the CDR3 reads CASSDWGQSTDTQYF. Here the CDR3 DNA reads TGTGCCAGCAGTGATTGGGGGCAGAGCACAGATACGCAGTATTTT.

J is TRBJ2-7 and V is TRBV18, with D uncertain. The CDR3 runs to 12 residues. The germline CDR1 and CDR2 sequences are KGHSH and LQKENI. Trimming shortened V by 5 bases and J by 3 bases, and 8 bases separated the two germline ends. CDR3 protein: CASSVGYYEQYV. In DNA, the CDR3 is TGTGCCAGCTCAGTCGGGTACTACGAGCAGTACGTC.

The rearrangement joins TRBV5-1 to TRBJ1-1; D may be TRBD1 (5 bases). CDR1 is SGHRS, CDR2 YFSETQ, per germline. This CDR3 is 17 amino acids long. V was shortened by 2 bases and J by 8 bases, with 25 bases between the two germline ends. In DNA, the CDR3 is TGCGCCAGCAGCTTCCCGGCAGGGCGGAGTGCAGATACAGAAGCTTTCTTT. Encoded protein: CASSFPAGRSADTEAFF.

The rearrangement links TRBV19 to TRBJ1-5; 11 nucleotides line up with TRBD1. CDR1 is LNHDA and CDR2 is SQIVND in the germline V gene (reference sequence). V lost 6 bases and J lost 1; bases outside the gene matches: 11. This CDR3 is built from 18 residues. CDR3 in DNA: TGTGCCAGTAGGCCCGGGACAGGGGGAGTCGTGAGCAATCAGCCCCAGCATTTT. Encoded protein: CASRPGTGGVVSNQPQHF.

V gene TRBV24-1 combines with J gene TRBJ1-2; D gene unclear. In germline, CDR1 is KGHDR, CDR2 SFDVKD. The CDR3 extends over 14 amino acids. The V and J ends lost 4 bases and 6 bases respectively, with 14 bases between them. The CDR3 sequence is CATSDPGRGNGYTF. CDR3 nucleotide sequence: TGTGCCACCAGTGACCCCGGGCGAGGGAATGGCTACACCTTC.

The chain has TRBV10-3 and TRBJ1-6; 8 nucleotides line up with TRBD1. CDR1 ENHRY and CDR2 SYGVKD come from the germline V gene. The CDR3 covers 14 residues. V shed 7 bases and J 10 bases; nucleotides not matched to a gene: 9. This CDR3 is CAIKGGGQGSPLHF. For the CDR3, the DNA is TGTGCCATCAAGGGGGGAGGACAGGGCTCACCCCTCCACTTT.

The rearrangement links TRBV11-2 to TRBJ2-3, with 11 bases aligning to TRBD1. The CDR3 extends over 16 amino acids. Germline V CDR1 and CDR2: SGHAT, FQNNGV. V lost 8 bases to trimming and J lost 4 bases; unmatched junction nucleotides: 11. Here the CDR3 DNA reads TGTGCCAGCGGCCTCGGACAGGGGGCACTGTCAGATACGCAGTATTTT. Protein sequence: CASGLGQGALSDTQYF.

The V and J genes are TRBV11-2 and TRBJ2-5, with TRBD2 identical over 12 bases. V shed 1 base, J shed 4 bases, and the junction held 4 bases outside the gene matches. The CDR3 extends over 16 amino acids. Looked up from germline, CDR1 is SGHAT and CDR2 is FQNNGV. The CDR3 sequence: CASSLVLAGGRETQYF. The CDR3 bases are TGTGCCAGCAGCTTAGTTCTAGCGGGGGGGCGAGAGACCCAGTACTTC.

This clone was seen only a few times. The gene calls are TRBV19 and TRBJ1-1, with D perhaps TRBD1 (5 bases). This CDR3 has 15 amino acids. Germline V gene data show CDR1 as LNHDA and CDR2 as SQIVND (reference sequence). Trimming cost V 1 base and J 1 base, with 10 bases left between them. The CDR3 loop is CASSIAGGENTEAFF. The CDR3 nucleotides are TGTGCCAGTAGTATAGCAGGAGGGGAGAACACTGAAGCTTTCTTT. Full variable domain (rest looked up from reference TRBV19 and TRBJ1-1): DGGITQSPKYLFRKEGQNVTLSCEQNLNHDAMYWYRQDPGQGLRLIYYSQIVNDFQKGDIAEGYSVSREKKESFPLTVTSAQKNPTAFYLCASSIAGGENTEAFFGQGTRLTVV.

The chain recombines TRBV5-1 with TRBJ1-2; TRBD1 might be the D (6 bases). The CDR3 covers 13 residues. Germline assignment: CDR1 SGHRS and CDR2 YFSETQ. Trimming cost V 3 bases and J 4 bases, with 10 bases left between them. This CDR3 reads CASSYGQSYGYTF. The CDR3, as DNA: TGCGCCAGCAGCTACGGACAGAGCTATGGCTACACCTTC.

This clone was detected only a few times. The chain uses TRBV30 and TRBJ1-3; 8 nucleotides line up with TRBD1. CDR1 is GTSNPN and CDR2 is SVGIG in the germline V gene (reference sequence). This CDR3 has 13 residues. J gave up 4 bases and V 5 bases, and 4 bases lay outside the gene matches. The CDR3 here is CAWDRGGGNTIYF. CDR3 bases: TGTGCCTGGGACAGGGGAGGAGGAAACACCATATATTTT. Combining the CDR3 with reference TRBV30 and TRBJ1-3 gives the whole variable domain SQTIHQWPATLVQPVGSPLSLECTVEGTSNPNLYWYRQAAGRGLQLLFYSVGIGQISSEVPQNLSASRPQDRQFILSSKKLLLSDSGFYLCAWDRGGGNTIYFGEGSWLTVV.

This chain joins TRBV7-9 and TRBJ2-2, with a weak D call TRBD2 (7 bases). The CDR3 runs to 15 residues. Trimming took off 3 bases at V and 6 bases at J, with 14 bases between the two ends. Germline assignment: CDR1 SEHNR and CDR2 FQNEAQ (reference sequence). This chain's CDR3 is CASSLGGGGAGELFF. DNA for the CDR3: TGTGCCAGCAGCTTGGGCGGGGGCGGCGCCGGGGAGCTGTTTTTT.

The J gene is TRBJ1-1, the V gene TRBV2, with D unclear. The length of the CDR3 is 14 residues. V lost 6 bases and J lost 0, with 11 bases in between. Germline CDR1 and CDR2: SNHLY and FYNNEI. CDR3 bases: TGTGCCAGCAGGTTTAGATTACTGAACACTGAAGCTTTCTTT. Encoded protein: CASRFRLLNTEAFF.

This clone has only one observation. This chain connects TRBV25-1 to TRBJ1-2, with a weak D call TRBD1 (6 bases). The CDR3 consists of 11 residues. The V and J ends lost 8 bases and 4 bases respectively, with 8 bases between them. Germline CDR1 reads MGHDK; CDR2 reads SYGVNS. The CDR3 is CASRTVYGYTF. The CDR3 coding sequence is TGTGCCAGCCGGACAGTCTATGGCTACACCTTC.